The rows below give T cell receptor beta chains drawn from one sample of a study of cytomegalovirus exposure and HLA in healthy donors. Some clones are missing from TCRdb's copy, which holds only in-frame ones; the method was immunoSEQ multiplex PCR. The table lists about 120,000 clones, 80% to 90% of them singletons. The sample was PBMCs. The receptors here all came from a woman between 18 and 30 years old in good health and CMV-seronegative. CDR3s include the opening cysteine and the closing phenylalanine or tryptophan. The D gene is left open where the match is weak. The listing skips clone size in some rows; elsewhere it reads once, few, many or a size class.

D	J	size	V	DNA	CDR3
TRBD1	TRBJ1-1	once	TRBV11-2	TGTGCCAGCAGCTCGTGGCGGGCAGGGGGTGACTGGCTTGAAGCTTTCTTT	CASSSWRAGGDWLEAFF
NA	TRBJ2-5	NA	TRBV28	TGTGCCAGCTCGTTGTACCAAGAGACCCAGTACTTC	CASSLYQETQYF
TRBD1	TRBJ1-6	NA	TRBV13	TGTGCCAGCAGCTCCCATAGGGACAGTCCTAATTCACCCCTCCACTTT	CASSSHRDSPNSPLHF
NA	TRBJ2-1	NA	TRBV21-1	TGTGCCAGCAGCAACGTAAAGGAGGACAGGGTACGAGAAGGCTCCTACAATGAGCAGTTCTTC	CASSNVKEDRVREGSYNEQFF
TRBD2	TRBJ2-3	once	TRBV11-2	TGTGCCAGCAGCTTCCTAGCGGGAGCGGCAGATACGCAGTATTTT	CASSFLAGAADTQYF
TRBD2	TRBJ2-3	NA	TRBV4-3	TGCGCCAGCAGCCTTACTAGCGTCGGTACGCAGTATTTT	CASSLTSVGTQYF
NA	TRBJ1-5	NA	TRBV28	TGTGCCAGCAGCGTTGATCAGCCCCAGCATTTT	CASSVDQPQHF
NA	TRBJ2-3	NA	TRBV9	TGTGCCAGCAGCGTAGGGGGGAGCTTCAGGGGTGCGCAGTATTTT	CASSVGGSFRGAQYF
TRBD2	TRBJ2-1	NA	TRBV7-2	TGTGCCAGCAGCTTAGGACTAGCGGCTACCACTGGGTTCTTC	CASSLGLAATTGFF
NA	TRBJ2-1	NA	TRBV7-9	TGTTGTCTATGGTCGGCGGCCGTCAATGAGCAGTTCTTC	CCLWSAAVNEQFF
NA	TRBJ2-3	NA	TRBV11-2	TGTGCCAGCAGCCCCCAATCAGATACGCAGTATTTT	CASSPQSDTQYF
NA	TRBJ1-1	NA	TRBV5-1	TGCGCCAGCAGCTTGGGCAAATTGACAGTGAACACTGAAGCTTTCTTT	CASSLGKLTVNTEAFF
NA	TRBJ2-3	NA	TRBV4-1	TGCGCCAGCAGCCAAGCGGAGGGCTTTGACACAGATACGCAGTATTTT	CASSQAEGFDTDTQYF
NA	TRBJ2-3	NA	TRBV5-6	TGTGCCAGCTCGATGGAGAGCCATACGCAGTATTTT	CASSMESHTQYF
NA	TRBJ2-3	NA	TRBV14	TGTGCCAGCAGCCAAGAAGGGGGAGATACGCAGTATTTT	CASSQEGGDTQYF
TRBD2	TRBJ2-2	NA	TRBV7-9	TGTGCCAGCAGAAGATTTAGCGGGAGGGCAAACACCGGGGAGCTGTTTTTT	CASRRFSGRANTGELFF
TRBD1	TRBJ2-5	NA	TRBV5-1	TGCGCCAGCAGCCGCCTCTACAGGGGGCTCGAAGAGACCCAGTACTTC	CASSRLYRGLEETQYF
TRBD1	TRBJ2-7	NA	TRBV28	TGTGCCAGCAGTTTCCCTAATGACAGGGACGAGCAGTACTTC	CASSFPNDRDEQYF
NA	TRBJ1-1	few	TRBV30	TGTGCCTGGAGTGTACAGGAGGGATGGAACACTGAAGCTTTCTTT	CAWSVQEGWNTEAFF
TRBD2	TRBJ2-3	NA	TRBV5-1	TGCGCCAGCAGGCAAGGACTAGCGGGAGTAAGCACAGATACGCAGTATTTT	CASRQGLAGVSTDTQYF
TRBD1	TRBJ1-2	NA	TRBV28	TGTGCCAGCAGACCGGGACAGGGGGAGGATGGCTACACCTTC	CASRPGQGEDGYTF
NA	TRBJ2-5	NA	TRBV11-2	TGTGCCAGCAGCCGTCAGGTGGTTGGGGGCGCATTTGAGACCCAGTACTTC	CASSRQVVGGAFETQYF
NA	TRBJ2-3	once	TRBV28	TGTGCCAGCAGTTTGGGGGGTAAAGATACGCAGTATTTT	CASSLGGKDTQYF
NA	TRBJ1-2	NA	TRBV5-4	TGTGCCAGCAGCTTGGGGGGTGTGGGGACACCCATCTATGGCTACACCTTC	CASSLGGVGTPIYGYTF
TRBD2	TRBJ2-1	NA	TRBV6-6	TGTGCCAGCAGAACCGGACTAGCCCACAATGAGCAGTTCTTC	CASRTGLAHNEQFF
NA	TRBJ2-7	NA	TRBV11-2	TGTGCCAGCAGCCTGGGACATGAACTCTACGAGCAGTACTTC	CASSLGHELYEQYF
TRBD2	TRBJ2-3	once	TRBV4-1	TGCGCCAGCAGCCAAGATCGGGGGGGGTACACAGATACGCAGTATTTT	CASSQDRGGYTDTQYF
NA	TRBJ2-2	once	TRBV6-1	TGTGCCAGCAGTGAAAGTGACCAGGGCTCCACCGGGGAGCTGTTTTTT	CASSESDQGSTGELFF
TRBD1	TRBJ1-1	NA	TRBV6-5	TGTGCCAGCATCCAACAGGGGGACACTGAAGCTTTCTTT	CASIQQGDTEAFF